A single sample is the source of the 22 T cell receptor beta chains below, sequenced in a study of OX40 agonist ivuxolimab in advanced cancers. Libraries were prepared by immunoSEQ multiplex PCR; TCRdb keeps only in-frame clonotypes and omits some of them. Of about 64,000 clones listed, about four fifths are singletons. The sequencing used CD4+ or CD8+ T cells sorted from blood, collected in a trial of the OX40 agonist ivuxolimab. These receptors were obtained from an adult with an advanced solid tumor such as melanoma, head and neck, liver or kidney cancer.

The V call is TRBV6-5, the J call TRBJ1-4; 7 bases agree with TRBD1. This CDR3 is 15 amino acids long. J was trimmed by 3 bases and V by 2 bases; bases with no gene match: 3. The V gene's germline CDR1 is MNHEY and CDR2 SVGAGI. The DNA of the CDR3 is TGTGCCAGCAGTTACAGGGGGACAGCTAATGAAAAACTGTTTTTT. Its protein product is CASSYRGTANEKLFF.

In DNA, the CDR3 is TGTGCCAGCAGTTTTTCGGTAATCCTAGCCAAAAACATTCAGTACTTC. Its protein product is CASSFSVILAKNIQYF. The genes are TRBV27 and TRBJ2-4; the D is unclear. The germline V gene has CDR1 MNHEY and CDR2 SMNVEV (reference sequence). The CDR3 totals 16 residues. V lost 3 bases and J lost 0, with 12 bases in between.

This clone showed up just a few times. The CDR3 loop reads CASSGDGKKQFF. Written as DNA, the CDR3 is TGTGCCAGCAGCGGGGACGGGAAGAAGCAGTTCTTC. J is TRBJ2-1 and V is TRBV11-1; D might be TRBD1 or TRBD2, each matching 5 bases. The CDR3 has 12 amino acids. The V end lost 5 bases, the J end lost 11 bases, and 13 bases lay between the germline ends. The germline V gene has CDR1 SGHAT and CDR2 FQDESV (reference sequence). The complete variable domain, with remaining parts taken from reference TRBV11-1 and TRBJ2-1, reads EAEVAQSPRYKITEKSQAVAFWCDPISGHATLYWYRQILGQGPELLVQFQDESVVDDSQLPKDRFSAERLKGVDSTLKIQPAELGDSAMYLCASSGDGKKQFFGPGTRLTVL.

The CDR3 nucleotides are TGTGCCAGCAGCCAAGAAGAACAGCAAGAGACCCAGTACTTC. Its protein product is CASSQEEQQETQYF. V is TRBV4-2 and J is TRBJ2-5, with unresolved D. The CDR3 extends over 14 amino acids. Between the trimmed V and J ends, which lost 0 bases and 2 bases, there was a span of 7 bases. In germline, CDR1 is LGHNA, CDR2 YNFKEQ.

The chain uses TRBV29-1 and TRBJ1-3, with a tentative D call TRBD1 (5 bases). Germline V gene sequence: CDR1 SQVTM, CDR2 ANQGSEA. The CDR3 has 13 residues. V was pared by 3 bases and J by 2 bases, with 8 bases between. The CDR3 region is CSVDRGTGNTIYF. The CDR3 coding sequence is TGCAGCGTTGATAGGGGAACTGGAAACACCATATATTTT.

This clone appeared a single time. The genes are TRBV9 and TRBJ2-7, with 7 bases matching TRBD1. After removal of 4 bases from V and 5 bases from J, the junction contained 15 bases not matched to a gene. Per germline, CDR1 SGDLS and CDR2 YYNGEE. The CDR3 totals 16 residues. The CDR3 DNA reads TGTGCCAGCAGCTCCGGGACAGAATCTCTCCTAGACGAGCAGTACTTC. Protein product: CASSSGTESLLDEQYF.

As DNA, the CDR3 is TGTGCCAGCAGCCCACTCGGCGGGGAGCTGTTTTTT. Amino acid sequence: CASSPLGGELFF. The V gene is TRBV6-5, the J gene TRBJ2-2; no reliable D call. This CDR3 is built from 12 residues. V was trimmed by 6 bases and J by 7 bases, leaving 9 bases between them. The germline V gene has CDR1 MNHEY and CDR2 SVGAGI.

This chain links TRBV2 with TRBJ1-6, with TRBD1 matching over 9 bases. The trim removed 3 bases at V and 9 bases at J, leaving 3 bases unmatched. This CDR3 spans 14 amino acids. Germline CDR1 SNHLY, CDR2 FYNNEI. The CDR3 nucleotides are TGTGCCAGCAGTGAGACAGGGGGTAGTTCACCCCTCCACTTT. This encodes CASSETGGSSPLHF.

There are a few counts of this clone. The rearrangement joins TRBV5-1 to TRBJ1-6, with TRBD1 matching over 10 bases. Germline-derived CDR1 and CDR2 are SGHRS and YFSETQ. With 3 bases clipped from V and 9 bases from J, the junction kept 6 bases outside the gene matches. This CDR3 is 15 amino acids long. CDR3 DNA: TGCGCCAGCAGCTCCGGGGGACAGGGGATTTCACCCCTCCACTTT. Its protein is CASSSGGQGISPLHF. Full variable domain (rest looked up from reference TRBV5-1 and TRBJ1-6): KAGVTQTPRYLIKTRGQQVTLSCSPISGHRSVSWYQQTPGQGLQFLFEYFSETQRNKGNFPGRFSGRQFSNSRSEMNVSTLELGDSALYLCASSSGGQGISPLHFGNGTRLTVT.

The count of this clone is one. V gene TRBV10-3 combines with J gene TRBJ2-1; 8 positions match TRBD1. This CDR3 region has 15 residues. The V segment lost 3 bases and the J segment 6 bases; nucleotides outside the gene matches: 7. Germline lookup yields CDR1 ENHRY and CDR2 SYGVKD. The chain's CDR3 is CAISDPWTGPNEQFF. Here the CDR3 DNA reads TGTGCCATCAGTGACCCTTGGACAGGGCCCAATGAGCAGTTCTTC.

The chain combines TRBV19 with TRBJ2-2, with 7 bases lining up with TRBD1. The length of the CDR3 is 15 residues. CDR1 and CDR2 (germline): LNHDA, SQIVND (reference sequence). After removal of 6 bases from V and 0 bases from J, the junction contained 4 bases not matched to a gene. The CDR3 sequence: CASSPGQTNTGELFF. The CDR3 DNA reads TGTGCCAGTAGCCCGGGACAGACGAACACCGGGGAGCTGTTTTTT.

The chain carries TRBV4-1 and TRBJ1-1; D is possibly TRBD1 (6 bases). This CDR3 is 17 amino acids long. V lost 1 base and J 6 bases, leaving 21 bases between the germline ends. Germline CDR1 is MGHRA and CDR2 is YSYEKL. CDR3 nucleotides: TGCGCCAGCAGCCAAGTTTCAGGGGCCCGAATAGGCCCTGAAGCTTTCTTT. Translation: CASSQVSGARIGPEAFF.

The J gene is TRBJ2-3, the V gene TRBV5-4; no clear D gene. The V end was cut by 4 bases, the J end by 5 bases, with 20 bases between. CDR3 length: 16 residues. Germline CDR1 reads SGHNT; CDR2 reads YYREEE (reference sequence). The CDR3 loop reads CASSPGGPAKGDTQYF. CDR3 coding DNA: TGTGCCAGCAGCCCTGGCGGCCCAGCAAAGGGAGATACGCAGTATTTT.

This sequence joins TRBV9 and TRBJ2-2; the match to TRBD2 covers 7 bases. The germline V gene encodes CDR1 SGDLS and CDR2 YYNGEE. This CDR3 has 14 residues. V was clipped by 0 bases and J by 9 bases; unmatched bases: 5. The chain's CDR3 is CASSVGERGRELFF. The CDR3 bases are TGTGCCAGCAGCGTAGGCGAGCGGGGAAGGGAGCTGTTTTTT.

This clone was seen a few times. V usage is TRBV4-2 and J usage is TRBJ1-4; D might be TRBD1 (6 bases). V lost 3 bases, J lost 4 bases, and 12 bases lay in between. The germline V gene has CDR1 LGHNA and CDR2 YNFKEQ. The CDR3 extends over 15 amino acids. This chain's CDR3 is CASSQGRQDNEKLFF. CDR3 bases: TGTGCCAGCAGCCAGGGTCGACAGGATAATGAAAAACTGTTTTTT.

The chain uses TRBV7-9 and TRBJ2-2, with D uncertain. The length of the CDR3 is 13 residues. Germline loops: CDR1 SEHNR, CDR2 FQNEAQ (reference sequence). The V and J ends lost 2 bases and 5 bases respectively, with 6 bases between them. CDR3 sequence: CASSLTWTGELFF. The CDR3 nucleotides are TGTGCCAGCAGCTTAACTTGGACCGGGGAGCTGTTTTTT.

This clone was seen just once. The genes are TRBV19 and TRBJ2-7; 9 bases line up with TRBD2. CDR3 length: 15 residues. The germline V gene has CDR1 LNHDA and CDR2 SQIVND (reference sequence). The V segment lost 4 bases and the J segment 0 bases; nucleotides outside the gene matches: 4. The CDR3 region is CASSTSGANSYEQYF. The CDR3 DNA reads as TGTGCCAGTAGTACTAGCGGGGCGAACTCCTACGAGCAGTACTTC.

This sequence joins TRBV7-2 and TRBJ2-4; D unclear. Germline loops: CDR1 SGHTA, CDR2 FQGNSA. V lost 5 bases, J lost 4 bases, and 15 bases lay in between. This CDR3 comprises 15 residues. CDR3 sequence reads: CASSPYNSEKNIQYF. The CDR3 DNA follows: TGTGCCAGCAGCCCCTATAACTCGGAAAAAAACATTCAGTACTTC.

V usage is TRBV19 and J usage is TRBJ1-5, with unresolved D. CDR3 length: 14 residues. Trimming removed 5 bases from V and 3 bases from J, with 11 bases in between. CDR1 is LNHDA, CDR2 SQIVND, per germline (reference sequence). DNA for the CDR3: TGTGCCAGTAGTCGACAACCTTCCAATCAGCCCCAGCATTTT. Residues: CASSRQPSNQPQHF.

This chain joins TRBV29-1 and TRBJ1-4, with D possibly being TRBD1 (5 bases). CDR1 and CDR2 from the germline V gene are SQVTM and ANQGSEA. The CDR3 sequence is 13 residues long. Trimming left V 6 bases short and J 7 bases short, with 15 bases between. The CDR3 here is CSVAGWGSEKLFF. The CDR3 bases are TGCAGCGTGGCAGGGTGGGGGAGTGAAAAACTGTTTTTT.

In this sample, this clone turned up once. The chain has TRBV2 and TRBJ1-5; D perhaps matches TRBD1 (5 bases). This CDR3 spans 15 amino acids. Germline-derived CDR1 and CDR2 are SNHLY and FYNNEI. The V and J ends lost 6 bases and 0 bases respectively, with 12 bases between them. The CDR3 here is CASSTPGSSNQPQHF. The CDR3 DNA sequence: TGTGCCAGCAGCACCCCAGGGAGTAGCAATCAGCCCCAGCATTTT.

In DNA, the CDR3 is TGTGCCTGGAGTAGGAGGACAGGGTCGAACACCGGGGAGCTGTTTTTT. This gives the protein CAWSRRTGSNTGELFF. The chain has TRBV30 and TRBJ2-2; 8 bases line up with TRBD1. Per the germline V gene, CDR1 is GTSNPN and CDR2 is SVGIG (reference sequence). This CDR3 comprises 16 residues. Trimming cost V 2 bases and J 0 bases; bases outside gene matches: 5.